This T cell receptor (beta chain) was recovered during a study of T-cell reconstitution after alpha-beta-depleted transplantation in children. Study observations and caveats: A year had passed since transplant, and T-cell counts and diversity by then came mostly from newly produced T cells. Several patients had high TCRbeta diversity at day 60; it came from surviving recipient T cells and thymic progenitors. Reported findings indicate that, about two months after transplant, alpha-beta T cells came from several hundred expanded clones, which were derived from non-depleted graft cells.

Points on this clonotype: Its antigen remains unknown.

The authors prepared the TCRbeta library with unique molecular identifiers. MiXCR was run by TCRdb on the PCR reads, yielding one entry per CDR3 protein. Among 97,000 or so distinct CDR3 sequences listed, approximately 6% were seen once. V shed 0 bases and J 8 bases; nucleotides not matched to a gene: 5. Germline V gene sequence: CDR1 SGHRS, CDR2 YFSETQ. The CDR3 sequence is 15 residues long. This receptor was obtained from a female patient aged 2-10 years who had a stem cell transplant for Fanconi anemia, so the T cells may come from the graft donor. Sequencing was performed on PBMCs, mostly from graft donor cells, taken 60 days after TCRalphabeta/CD19-depleted stem cell transplant. The chain joins TRBV5-1 to TRBJ2-1; TRBD2 matches at 10 bases. The CDR3, as DNA: TGCGCCAGCAGCTTGGCAGCGGGAGGGCCCTATGAGCAGTTCTTC. Translating it yields CASSLAAGGPYEQFF.